These 23 T cell receptor beta chains originate from one sample sequenced in a study of vaccination effects on CD4 cells after COVID-19 (dated by TCRdb to between 2021 and 2023). The library was produced with the immunoSEQ multiplex PCR assay. TCRdb stores this immuneACCESS table with in-frame sequences only. Part of the clones is absent; in the studies checked, under half of the shortfall reflects unresolved V genes, and no reason is known for the rest. The sample records tens of thousands of clones, around 75% of which are singletons. 19% of the sample goes to the ten largest clones. The ViraFEST assay stimulated PBMC with viral peptide pools and then used TCR sequencing to identify antigen-specific CD4+ T cell clonotypes by expansion. After around ten days of culture, CD4+ T cells were isolated with the EasySep CD4+ T cell isolation kit. The absence of prior SARS-CoV-2 infection in healthy vaccine recipients was confirmed by negative nucleocapsid antibodies before and after vaccination.

These TCRs' antigens remain unknown. Sample: CD4+ T cells from PBMCs cultured with HCoV-NL63 spike peptides, taken before COVID-19 vaccination. Sample cell subset or site, as interpreted from the label and publication: HCoV-NL63 spike overlapping peptide pool stimulation. The receptors come from a human donor who received a COVID-19 vaccine.

The chain carries TRBV5-1 and TRBJ1-1, with a possible D match to TRBD1 (5 bases). CDR3 length: 15 amino acids. Per germline, CDR1 SGHRS and CDR2 YFSETQ. V was trimmed by 0 bases and J by 3 bases, leaving 12 bases between them. CDR3 loop: CASSLAVRADTEAFF. CDR3 in DNA: TGCGCCAGCAGCTTGGCTGTCAGGGCGGACACTGAAGCTTTCTTT.

This clone was recorded a few times. The rearrangement links TRBV6-2 or TRBV6-3 to TRBJ1-3; D is ambiguous. Germline CDR1 reads MNHEY; CDR2 reads SVGEGT. Trimming removed 2 bases from V and 2 bases from J, with 10 bases in between. CDR3 length: 15 residues. In nucleotides, the CDR3 is TGTGCCAGCAGTTACCGGCCAAGCCCTGGAAACACCATATATTTT. It specifies CASSYRPSPGNTIYF.

The chain recombines TRBV30 with TRBJ1-3, with a possible D match to TRBD1 (6 bases). V dropped 1 base and J dropped 8 bases, with 18 bases sitting between them. The germline V gene has CDR1 GTSNPN and CDR2 SVGIG (reference sequence). This CDR3 is 15 amino acids long. This CDR3 reads CAWSASGAPGDTIYF. DNA of the CDR3: TGTGCCTGGAGTGCCTCAGGGGCCCCAGGGGACACCATATATTTT.

This chain links TRBV5-5 with TRBJ2-5; possible D gene TRBD1, 5 bases. V gave up 3 bases and J gave up 5 bases, with 8 bases separating them. The CDR3 totals 12 residues. The germline V gene has CDR1 SGHKS and CDR2 YYEKEE (reference sequence). CDR3 nucleotide sequence: TGTGCCAGCAGCTCGGACACGGAGACCCAGTACTTC. It translates to CASSSDTETQYF.

This chain joins TRBV14 and TRBJ1-1; no firm D call. Germline V gene sequence: CDR1 SGHDN, CDR2 FVKESK. The CDR3 spans 14 residues. V shed 0 bases and J shed 7 bases, with 12 bases lying between them. In nucleotides, the CDR3 is TGTGCCAGCAGCCAAGATATAGGGAGGAGTGAAGCTTTCTTT. It encodes CASSQDIGRSEAFF.

In DNA, the CDR3 is TGTGCCACCAGTTTATCTAGGGGCGGGAGGACCTCCTACAATGAGCAGTTCTTC. This translates into CATSLSRGGRTSYNEQFF. The V call is TRBV24-1, the J call TRBJ2-1, with 8 positions matching TRBD2. Germline V gives CDR1 KGHDR, CDR2 SFDVKD. V shed 6 bases and J 0 bases; nucleotides not matched to a gene: 12. CDR3 length: 18 amino acids.

J is TRBJ2-3 and V is TRBV7-2; no clear D gene. CDR1 is SGHTA, CDR2 FQGNSA, per germline. V was pared by 1 base and J by 4 bases, with 9 bases between. This CDR3 is built from 14 residues. CDR3 sequence (DNA): TGTGCCAGCAGCTTAGAGACGGCTCCAGATACGCAGTATTTT. The encoded protein is CASSLETAPDTQYF.

This sequence joins TRBV15 and TRBJ2-5; possibly TRBD1 for D (6 bases). CDR1 LNHNV and CDR2 YYDKDF come from the germline V gene (reference sequence). The CDR3 contains 15 residues. The V end was cut by 1 base, the J end by 3 bases, with 12 bases between. The CDR3 region has the DNA TGTGCCACCAGCAGAGCAGGACAGATCGAAGAGACCCAGTACTTC. Amino acids: CATSRAGQIEETQYF.

V gene TRBV10-3 combines with J gene TRBJ2-7, with a weak D call TRBD2 (5 bases). This CDR3 is 13 amino acids long. Germline V gene data show CDR1 as ENHRY and CDR2 as SYGVKD. V was pared by 4 bases and J by 2 bases, with 9 bases between. CDR3 coding DNA: TGTGCCATCAGTGGAAGCGGCCCCTACGAGCAGTACTTC. Amino acids: CAISGSGPYEQYF.

V and J are TRBV11-2 and TRBJ1-6; 8 nucleotides match TRBD1. The ends lost 0 bases at V and 9 bases at J; junction bases unmatched: 7. This CDR3 is built from 16 residues. Germline lookup yields CDR1 SGHAT and CDR2 FQNNGV. The CDR3 loop reads CASSLERTGRSSPLHF. CDR3 sequence (DNA): TGTGCCAGCAGCTTAGAACGGACAGGGCGAAGTTCACCCCTCCACTTT.

This sequence joins TRBV30 and TRBJ2-5, with 12 bases aligning to TRBD1. CDR1 and CDR2 from the germline V gene are GTSNPN and SVGIG (reference sequence). The V gene end was trimmed by 3 bases and the J gene end by 7 bases; junction bases not matched to a gene: 12. This CDR3 has 16 amino acids. The CDR3 protein is CAWRVGQGALGATQYF. CDR3 coding DNA: TGTGCCTGGAGGGTGGGACAGGGGGCCTTGGGGGCGACCCAGTACTTC.

This clone was found a few times. J is TRBJ1-6 and V is TRBV30, with D possibly matching TRBD1 (5 bases). Trimming removed 1 base from V and 2 bases from J, with 9 bases in between. The CDR3 length is 15 residues. Germline V gene data show CDR1 as GTSNPN and CDR2 as SVGIG (reference sequence). The CDR3 DNA follows: TGTGCCTGGAGTGGCAGGGTCGCCTATAATTCACCCCTCCACTTT. Its translation: CAWSGRVAYNSPLHF.

This CDR3 is CASGWDPPGLGLAGGVNTGELFF. Written as DNA, the CDR3 is TGTGCTAGTGGTTGGGACCCACCGGGTCTCGGGCTAGCGGGAGGAGTGAACACCGGGGAGCTGTTTTTT. V usage is TRBV12-5 and J usage is TRBJ2-2; 11 bases are shared with TRBD2. The V and J ends lost 4 bases and 1 base, in that order; junction bases with no gene match: 23. This CDR3 contains 23 residues. Germline V lookup: CDR1 LGHNT, CDR2 FRNRAP.

The chain employs TRBV18 and TRBJ2-5; 7 bases map to TRBD1. Germline V gene sequence: CDR1 KGHSH, CDR2 LQKENI. The CDR3 totals 14 residues. The trim removed 3 bases at V and 2 bases at J, leaving 3 bases unmatched. The DNA for the CDR3 is TGTGCCAGCTCACCGGGACAGAGGCAAGAGACCCAGTACTTC. Amino acid sequence: CASSPGQRQETQYF. Looking up the rest from reference TRBV18 and TRBJ2-5 gives the full variable domain: NAGVMQNPRHLVRRRGQEARLRCSPMKGHSHVYWYRQLPEEGLKFMVYLQKENIIDESGMPKERFSAEFPKEGPSILRIQQVVRGDSAAYFCASSPGQRQETQYFGPGTRLLVL.

This chain links TRBV30 with TRBJ2-5; tentative D call: TRBD1 (6 bases). V was shortened by 4 bases and J by 5 bases, with 11 bases between the two germline ends. CDR1 GTSNPN and CDR2 SVGIG come from the germline V gene (reference sequence). The CDR3 totals 12 residues. The CDR3 DNA reads as TGTGCCTGGACACAGGGTTGGGAGACCCAGTACTTC. Its translation: CAWTQGWETQYF.

Only a few counts were recorded for this clone. The genes are TRBV7-2 and TRBJ1-2, with TRBD1 identical over 7 bases. The CDR3 spans 15 residues. With 1 base clipped from V and 4 bases from J, the junction kept 6 bases outside the gene matches. Germline V gene data show CDR1 as SGHTA and CDR2 as FQGNSA. The CDR3 DNA is TGTGCCAGCAGCTTAGAGGGCAGGGGGAGCTATGGCTACACCTTC. The encoded protein is CASSLEGRGSYGYTF.

The rearrangement links TRBV7-2 to TRBJ1-3; D remains unclear. CDR3 length: 13 amino acids. The V end was cut by 2 bases, the J end by 2 bases, with 4 bases between. The germline V gene encodes CDR1 SGHTA and CDR2 FQGNSA. The CDR3 region is CASSLTAGNTIYF. The DNA of the CDR3 is TGTGCCAGCAGCTTAACCGCTGGAAACACCATATATTTT.

The CDR3 nucleotides read TGCGCCAGCAGCCCGGACCTTCTCTCCTACAATGAGCAGTTCTTC. Residues: CASSPDLLSYNEQFF. V and J are TRBV4-1 and TRBJ2-1; D not certain. The CDR3 has 15 amino acids. Per the germline V gene, CDR1 is MGHRA and CDR2 is YSYEKL. The V gene lost 4 bases and the J gene lost 0 bases, with 10 bases spanning the gap.

This chain connects TRBV18 to TRBJ1-5; no reliable D call. Germline CDR1 reads KGHSH; CDR2 reads LQKENI. The CDR3 extends over 13 amino acids. Trimming removed 2 bases from V and 7 bases from J, with 9 bases in between. The CDR3 spells CASSPSNTQPQHF. CDR3 DNA sequence: TGTGCCAGCTCACCATCTAACACGCAGCCCCAGCATTTT.

This clone turned up a few times. The genes are TRBV7-2 and TRBJ2-1; TRBD1 matches 7 bases. Germline V gene data show CDR1 as SGHTA and CDR2 as FQGNSA. V was pared by 1 base and J by 2 bases, with 11 bases of the junction left unmatched. This CDR3 has 18 amino acids. The CDR3 region has the DNA TGTGCCAGCAGCTTAGGAATCTACAGGGGAGTCGCCTACAATGAGCAGTTCTTC. It codes for CASSLGIYRGVAYNEQFF. The variable domain in full, completed from reference TRBV7-2 and TRBJ2-1, reads GAGVSQSPSNKVTEKGKDVELRCDPISGHTALYWYRQSLGQGLEFLIYFQGNSAPDKSGLPSDRFSAERTGGSVSTLTIQRTQQEDSAVYLCASSLGIYRGVAYNEQFFGPGTRLTVL.

V gene TRBV5-5 combines with J gene TRBJ1-2, with TRBD1 matching over 8 bases. V lost 1 base and J lost 5; bases outside the gene matches: 7. The germline V gene has CDR1 SGHKS and CDR2 YYEKEE (reference sequence). This CDR3 is 15 amino acids long. The CDR3 protein is CASSLSTGVGYGYTF. CDR3 DNA sequence: TGTGCCAGCAGCTTGTCGACAGGGGTAGGGTATGGCTACACCTTC. Combining the CDR3 with reference TRBV5-5 and TRBJ1-2 gives the whole variable domain DAGVTQSPTHLIKTRGQQVTLRCSPISGHKSVSWYQQVLGQGPQFIFQYYEKEERGRGNFPDRFSARQFPNYSSELNVNALLLGDSALYLCASSLSTGVGYGYTFGSGTRLTVV.

The genes are TRBV20-1 and TRBJ2-3; no firm D call. The CDR3 is 15 residues long. The germline V and J ends were trimmed by 3 bases and 0 bases, with 13 bases remaining between them. Germline V gene lookup returns CDR1 DFQATT and CDR2 SNEGSKA (reference sequence). CDR3 amino acids: CSASSGRPSTDTQYF. CDR3 sequence (DNA): TGCAGTGCTAGTTCGGGCAGGCCAAGCACAGATACGCAGTATTTT.

Concerning this clone: The sample has other DNA sequences that encode this CDR3 too. CDR3 sequence: CASSRGAVNTEAFF. CDR3 nucleotide sequence: TGTGCCAGCAGCCGAGGGGCTGTGAACACTGAAGCTTTCTTT. The V gene is TRBV27, the J gene TRBJ1-1; D perhaps matches TRBD1 (5 bases). V was shortened by 6 bases and J by 0 bases, with 11 bases between the two germline ends. The CDR3 sequence is 14 residues long. Per germline, CDR1 MNHEY and CDR2 SMNVEV (reference sequence).